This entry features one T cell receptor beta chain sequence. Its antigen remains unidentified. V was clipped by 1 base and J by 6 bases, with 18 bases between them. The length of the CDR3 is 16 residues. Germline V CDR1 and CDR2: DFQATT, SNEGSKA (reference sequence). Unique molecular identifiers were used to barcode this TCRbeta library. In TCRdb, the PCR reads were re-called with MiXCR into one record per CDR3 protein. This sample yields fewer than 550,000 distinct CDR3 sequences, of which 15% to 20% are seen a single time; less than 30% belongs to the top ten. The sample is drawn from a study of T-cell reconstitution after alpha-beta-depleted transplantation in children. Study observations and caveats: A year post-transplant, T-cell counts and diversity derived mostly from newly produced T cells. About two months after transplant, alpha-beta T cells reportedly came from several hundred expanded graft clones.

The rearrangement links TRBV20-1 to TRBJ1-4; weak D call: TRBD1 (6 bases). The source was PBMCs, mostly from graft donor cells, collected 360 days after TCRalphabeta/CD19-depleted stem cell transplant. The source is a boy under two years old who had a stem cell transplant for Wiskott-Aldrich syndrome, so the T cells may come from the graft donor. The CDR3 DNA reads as TGCAGTGCTAGAGTTCCTTCGACAGGTAGAGATGAAAAACTGTTTTTT. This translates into CSARVPSTGRDEKLFF.